These 24 T cell receptor beta chains originate from one sample sequenced in a study of T cells after yellow fever vaccination. TCRdb re-analysed the 5' RACE reads in MiXCR, keeping a single row per CDR3 protein. This table holds some 420,000 distinct CDR3 sequences, over 15% found once. Sequenced material: PBMCs, taken before the yellow fever booster vaccination. These receptors were taken from a man younger than 35 who received the YFV17D yellow fever vaccine.

V usage is TRBV29-1 and J usage is TRBJ2-7, with 8 bases that match TRBD1. Unmatched junction bases numbered 7, after V lost 4 bases and J lost 5 bases. CDR1 is SQVTM and CDR2 is ANQGSEA in the germline V gene. The CDR3 has 13 residues. The CDR3, as DNA: TGCAGCGTTGGAACAGGGGGATTAGACGAGCAGTACTTC. Amino acid sequence: CSVGTGGLDEQYF.

This clonotype was recorded a few times. This chain uses TRBV7-9 with TRBJ1-5; a weak D match, TRBD1 (5 bases). The CDR3 contains 15 residues. Trimming stripped 5 bases from V and 4 bases from J, with 15 bases between. Germline V gives CDR1 SEHNR, CDR2 FQNEAQ (reference sequence). CDR3 sequence (DNA): TGTGCCAGCAGCCGGGACGGCGGGGTTAATCAGCCCCAGCATTTT. Its translation: CASSRDGGVNQPQHF.

The V and J genes are TRBV24-1 and TRBJ1-5; 9 nucleotides line up with TRBD1. V shed 3 bases, J shed 2 bases, and the junction held 1 base outside the gene matches. This CDR3 comprises 15 residues. The germline CDR1 and CDR2 sequences are KGHDR and SFDVKD. CDR3 loop: CATSDRTGGNQPQHF. The CDR3 DNA reads as TGTGCCACCAGTGATAGGACAGGGGGCAATCAGCCCCAGCATTTT.

V and J are TRBV25-1 and TRBJ2-5, with 7 bases identical to TRBD1. CDR1 and CDR2 (germline): MGHDK, SYGVNS. V lost 4 bases to trimming and J lost 1 base; unmatched junction nucleotides: 15. This CDR3 contains 18 residues. CDR3 nucleotides: TGTGCCAGCAGTGGGACCGGGACAGCTCTGGGGCTCCAAGAGACCCAGTACTTC. Protein: CASSGTGTALGLQETQYF.

The J gene is TRBJ1-5, the V gene TRBV18; tentatively, D is TRBD1 (6 bases). Trimming left V 5 bases short and J 4 bases short, with 9 bases between. CDR1 KGHSH and CDR2 LQKENI come from the germline V gene. The CDR3 consists of 13 residues. The CDR3 reads CASSAGHNQPQHF. CDR3 DNA sequence: TGTGCCAGCTCAGCGGGACATAATCAGCCCCAGCATTTT.

The sample holds a few counts of this clonotype. V gene TRBV6-2 or TRBV6-3 combines with J gene TRBJ2-4; a possible D gene is TRBD2 (5 bases). Germline values: CDR1 MNHEY, CDR2 SVGEGT. V shed 2 bases and J shed 7 bases, with 9 bases lying between them. The length of the CDR3 is 13 residues. CDR3 sequence (DNA): TGTGCCAGCAGTTACGGGGAGAAGAACATTCAGTACTTC. It translates to CASSYGEKNIQYF.

This clonotype was detected only a few times. V gene TRBV18 combines with J gene TRBJ2-7, with D perhaps TRBD1 (6 bases). This CDR3 is 16 amino acids long. The germline V and J ends were trimmed by 3 bases and 6 bases, with 21 bases remaining between them. Germline V gives CDR1 KGHSH, CDR2 LQKENI. CDR3 DNA sequence: TGTGCCAGCTCACCCCGCAGGCCAGGGGAAGGGTCCGAGCAGTACTTC. Amino acid sequence: CASSPRRPGEGSEQYF.

This clonotype was seen more than once but under ten times. The CDR3 DNA follows: TGTGCCAGCAGCCCCGTGGGAGCTACGAACAATAATTCACCCCTCCACTTT. Protein sequence: CASSPVGATNNNSPLHF. The rearrangement links TRBV7-2 to TRBJ1-6; no firm D call. Germline V gene data show CDR1 as SGHTA and CDR2 as FQGNSA. The ends were cut back, 5 bases at V and 5 bases at J, with 19 bases in the middle. The length of the CDR3 is 17 residues.

This clonotype was observed a handful of times. The rearrangement links TRBV20-1 to TRBJ2-4; D gene ambiguous. The germline V gene has CDR1 DFQATT and CDR2 SNEGSKA (reference sequence). This CDR3 has 13 amino acids. Trimming left V 7 bases short and J 3 bases short, with 13 bases between. The CDR3 sequence: CSEHGDGKNIQYF. CDR3 sequence (DNA): TGCAGTGAGCATGGGGATGGCAAAAACATTCAGTACTTC.

This clonotype was observed a handful of times. The chain employs TRBV7-2 and TRBJ2-3, with 12 bases identical to TRBD2. The CDR3 extends over 18 amino acids. Trimming at V came to 1 base and at J to 0 bases, leaving 5 bases not matched to a gene. Germline V CDR1 and CDR2: SGHTA, FQGNSA. The CDR3 reads CASSLEASGGASTDTQYF. As DNA, the CDR3 is TGTGCCAGCAGCTTAGAGGCTAGCGGGGGGGCTAGCACAGATACGCAGTATTTT.

The chain is built from TRBV7-2 and TRBJ1-6, with 7 bases fitting TRBD1. CDR1 and CDR2 (germline): SGHTA, FQGNSA. The CDR3 spans 17 residues. J lost 4 bases, V lost 0 bases, and 6 bases had no gene match. CDR3 amino acids: CASSLAYGQDYNSPLHF. CDR3 DNA: TGTGCCAGCAGCTTAGCGTACGGACAGGATTATAATTCACCCCTCCACTTT.

This clonotype was found a few times. V usage is TRBV29-1 and J usage is TRBJ2-1, with TRBD2 identical over 8 bases. The V gene end was trimmed by 5 bases and the J gene end by 8 bases; junction bases not matched to a gene: 8. Germline lookup yields CDR1 SQVTM and CDR2 ANQGSEA. This CDR3 has 13 amino acids. CDR3 sequence (DNA): TGCAGCGTTAATCAGCGGGGGTCTGATGAGCAGTTCTTC. Translated: CSVNQRGSDEQFF.

The J gene is TRBJ1-1, the V gene TRBV27; TRBD1 matches at 7 bases. V lost 5 bases and J lost 10; bases outside the gene matches: 4. The germline CDR1 and CDR2 sequences are MNHEY and SMNVEV (reference sequence). The CDR3 sequence is 11 residues long. CDR3 in DNA: TGTGCCAGCAGTCGAGGGGGCCCAGCTTTCTTT. Encoded protein: CASSRGGPAFF.

V gene TRBV4-2 combines with J gene TRBJ2-3; 7 nucleotides align to TRBD2. V shed 0 bases and J 0 bases; nucleotides not matched to a gene: 9. The CDR3 length is 18 residues. Germline CDR1 LGHNA, CDR2 YNFKEQ. The CDR3 spells CASSQEGNGGISTDTQYF. CDR3 DNA sequence: TGTGCCAGCAGCCAAGAAGGGAACGGGGGGATTAGCACAGATACGCAGTATTTT.

This clonotype was recorded a few times. This chain connects TRBV6-5 to TRBJ1-2, with D possibly being TRBD1 (5 bases). The CDR3 covers 12 residues. Trimming cost V 2 bases and J 8 bases, with 9 bases left between them. From germline, CDR1 is MNHEY and CDR2 SVGAGI. CDR3 nucleotide sequence: TGTGCCAGCAGTTACGGGACCGAGGGCTACACCTTC. Residues: CASSYGTEGYTF.

The chain uses TRBV6-5 and TRBJ1-3, with D perhaps matching TRBD1 (6 bases). The CDR3 contains 18 residues. Trimming removed 0 bases from V and 0 bases from J, with 15 bases in between. Per germline, CDR1 MNHEY and CDR2 SVGAGI. CDR3 DNA: TGTGCCAGCAGTTACTCTCTTTGGGGGGCCTCCTCTGGAAACACCATATATTTT. Translating it yields CASSYSLWGASSGNTIYF.

This clonotype came up a few times. The rearrangement links TRBV2 to TRBJ2-3, with 9 bases fitting TRBD1. Germline trimming cut 5 bases from V and 5 bases from J; bases unmatched to any gene: 5. Germline CDR1 reads SNHLY; CDR2 reads FYNNEI. The CDR3 is 14 residues long. The CDR3, as DNA: TGTGCCAGCAGTCGGGACAGGGCTAGAGATACGCAGTATTTT. Protein product: CASSRDRARDTQYF. The whole variable domain, filled in from reference TRBV2 and TRBJ2-3, reads EPEVTQTPSHQVTQMGQEVILRCVPISNHLYFYWYRQILGQKVEFLVSFYNNEISEKSEIFDDQFSVERPDGSNFTLKIRSTKLEDSAMYFCASSRDRARDTQYFGPGTRLTVL.

The sample holds a few counts of this clonotype. CDR3 loop: CSARSDSPRSYEQYV. The CDR3 DNA reads TGCAGTGCTAGGTCGGACAGTCCCCGCTCCTACGAGCAGTACGTC. The genes are TRBV20-1 and TRBJ2-7, with D possibly TRBD1 on 6 matching bases. From germline, CDR1 is DFQATT and CDR2 SNEGSKA (reference sequence). There are 15 residues in the CDR3. V lost 3 bases to trimming and J lost 0 bases, with 15 bases between them.

The chain couples TRBV6-5 to TRBJ1-6; D unresolved. Germline loops: CDR1 MNHEY, CDR2 SVGAGI. The CDR3 covers 15 residues. Trimming removed 0 bases from V and 8 bases from J, with 11 bases in between. CDR3 region: CASSYSGRNHSPLHF. CDR3 sequence (DNA): TGTGCCAGCAGTTACTCCGGCAGAAATCATTCACCCCTCCACTTT.

This clonotype has just a few counts. This rearrangement joins TRBV28 to TRBJ2-7, with D perhaps matching TRBD2 (6 bases). CDR3 size: 13 residues. From germline, CDR1 is MDHEN and CDR2 SYDVKM. The ends were cut back, 5 bases at V and 3 bases at J, with 11 bases in the middle. The CDR3 reads CASSQLAGYEQYV. CDR3 sequence (DNA): TGTGCCAGCAGTCAACTAGCAGGCTACGAGCAGTACGTC.

The chain has TRBV3-1 and TRBJ2-5; the match to TRBD1 covers 8 bases. This CDR3 has 14 amino acids. CDR1 and CDR2 from the germline V gene are LGHDT and YNNKEL (reference sequence). The V segment lost 3 bases and the J segment 5 bases; nucleotides outside the gene matches: 5. The CDR3 nucleotides are TGTGCCAGCAGCCACGACAGGGGTCGGGAGACCCAGTACTTC. The encoded protein is CASSHDRGRETQYF.

The chain recombines TRBV7-2 with TRBJ2-2, with 8 bases matching TRBD2. V was pared by 5 bases and J by 6 bases, with 5 bases of the junction left unmatched. CDR1 SGHTA and CDR2 FQGNSA come from the germline V gene. The CDR3 is made up of 14 amino acids. CDR3 in amino acids: CASSIVGGAGELFF. DNA of the CDR3: TGTGCCAGCAGCATAGTCGGGGGGGCCGGGGAGCTGTTTTTT.

The V call is TRBV7-2, the J call TRBJ1-2; D is perhaps TRBD1 (6 bases). The CDR3 spans 16 residues. V was trimmed by 5 bases and J by 4 bases, leaving 20 bases between them. Germline values: CDR1 SGHTA, CDR2 FQGNSA. Here the CDR3 reads CASSRGGGGAGYGYTF. The DNA of the CDR3 is TGTGCCAGCAGCCGAGGCGGCGGGGGCGCCGGCTATGGCTACACCTTC.

This chain links TRBV20-1 with TRBJ2-3, with a possible D match to TRBD1 (6 bases). The CDR3 contains 14 residues. V was cut by 3 bases and J by 6 bases, with 16 bases left in between. Per the germline V gene, CDR1 is DFQATT and CDR2 is SNEGSKA (reference sequence). The CDR3 is CSARPGQLSDTQYF. Here the CDR3 DNA reads TGCAGTGCTAGGCCCGGACAGTTAAGTGATACGCAGTATTTT.